What follows are 12 T cell receptor beta chains derived from one specimen sequenced in a study of regulatory T cells in long-lasting Graves disease. The TCR beta library used iRepertoire HTBI primers with Arm-PCR amplification of CDR3. TCRdb processed the multiplex PCR reads anew with MiXCR; each CDR3 protein has one entry. The profile covers under 500,000 distinct CDR3 sequences, with over 15% appearing a single time and about 10% taken by the ten largest. Time point in this sample: newly diagnosed GD, antithyroid drugs for less than 3 months. The TCR library was made from RNA that had been extracted from PBMCs in TRIzol. The same data also went into a second study, on T cells in Graves' hyperthyroidism and ophthalmopathy.

The sequenced sample was peripheral blood mononuclear cells (PBMCs), obtained at new diagnosis, from a patient treated with antithyroid drugs. The origin of the receptors is a woman aged 25-40 years with Graves disease.

There are many counts of this clonotype. The rearrangement links TRBV3-1 to TRBJ1-2; D is unresolved. The V end lost 5 bases, the J end lost 10 bases, and 11 bases lay between the germline ends. The germline V gene has CDR1 LGHDT and CDR2 YNNKEL (reference sequence). This CDR3 is built from 11 residues. The CDR3 is CASSALTVYTF. CDR3 sequence (DNA): TGTGCCAGCAGCGCCCTGACCGTCTACACCTTC.

This clonotype was recorded only once. Since a far larger clone is one base different, this is likely a read error. This chain connects TRBV11-3 to TRBJ2-7; TRBD1 matches 7 bases. This CDR3 has 15 amino acids. The V gene end was trimmed by 4 bases and the J gene end by 1 base; junction bases not matched to a gene: 7. CDR1 and CDR2 (germline): SGHNT, YENEEA. CDR3 coding DNA: TGTGCCAGCAGCTCGAGACAGGGAACATCCTACGAGCAGTACTTC. Its protein product is CASSSRQGTSYEQYF.

This clonotype was counted many times. The chain is built from TRBV30 and TRBJ1-5; D is unclear. Germline V lookup: CDR1 GTSNPN, CDR2 SVGIG (reference sequence). The CDR3 is 15 amino acids. V was cut by 3 bases and J by 1 base, with 13 bases left in between. CDR3 sequence (DNA): TGTGCCTGGAGCTGGGGATCGGGGAGCAATCAGCCCCAGCATTTT. Translating gives CAWSWGSGSNQPQHF.

This clonotype occurred many times. The J gene is TRBJ2-3, the V gene TRBV15, with D hard to call. The V gene's germline CDR1 is LNHNV and CDR2 YYDKDF (reference sequence). This CDR3 contains 16 residues. Trimming took off 2 bases at V and 0 bases at J, with 12 bases between the two ends. The CDR3, as DNA: TGTGCCACCAGCAGACCCCGGGCAGCGAGCACAGATACGCAGTATTTT. Amino acid sequence: CATSRPRAASTDTQYF.

This clonotype was counted at least ten times. This chain joins TRBV30 and TRBJ2-2; 8 nucleotides agree with TRBD2. This CDR3 has 14 amino acids. Germline V gene data show CDR1 as GTSNPN and CDR2 as SVGIG (reference sequence). V shed 7 bases and J 1 base; nucleotides not matched to a gene: 5. The CDR3 reads CASPGLENTGELFF. The CDR3 nucleotides read TGTGCCTCGCCGGGACTAGAGAACACCGGGGAGCTGTTTTTT.

This clonotype occurred a few times. This chain links TRBV24-1 with TRBJ2-3; possible D gene TRBD2, 5 bases. The CDR3 contains 14 residues. Trimming left V 7 bases short and J 7 bases short, with 17 bases between. CDR1 and CDR2 (germline): KGHDR, SFDVKD. The CDR3 protein is CATSETSPGNTQYF. In DNA form, the CDR3 reads TGTGCCACCAGCGAGACGTCCCCGGGAAATACGCAGTATTTT.

This clonotype was detected ten times or more. The rearrangement joins TRBV7-2 to TRBJ2-3, with a tentative D call TRBD1 (6 bases). CDR3 size: 17 residues. Germline V CDR1 and CDR2: SGHTA, FQGNSA. Trimming took 5 bases from V and 8 from J, leaving 26 bases between them. CDR3 region: CASSPGGGGAPRRTQYF. In DNA, the CDR3 is TGTGCCAGCAGCCCTGGTGGGGGCGGAGCCCCTCGCCGTACGCAGTATTTT.

This clonotype appeared a single time. The CDR3 loop reads CASSLGVGEGHRAYNEQFF. The CDR3, as DNA: TGTGCCAGCAGCTTAGGAGTGGGTGAGGGCCACCGGGCGTACAATGAGCAGTTCTTC. The chain carries TRBV7-8 and TRBJ2-1, with D tentatively TRBD2 (5 bases). The CDR3 has 19 amino acids. Trimming removed 1 base from V and 4 bases from J, with 23 bases in between. Germline V lookup: CDR1 SGHVS, CDR2 FQNEAQ.

This clonotype appeared many times. The chain combines TRBV7-9 with TRBJ2-1, with 10 bases aligning to TRBD2. The CDR3 has 21 residues. V lost 2 bases to trimming and J lost 6 bases; unmatched junction nucleotides: 22. Germline V CDR1 and CDR2: SEHNR, FQNEAQ (reference sequence). Here the CDR3 DNA reads TGTGCCAGCAGCTTATCACATGGCCTAGCGGGAGTATTCCGTGGAGGCAATGAGCAGTTCTTC. Protein product: CASSLSHGLAGVFRGGNEQFF. The full variable domain, with the rest looked up from reference TRBV7-9 and TRBJ2-1, is DTGVSQNPRHKITKRGQNVTFRCDPISEHNRLYWYRQTLGQGPEFLTYFQNEAQLEKSRLLSDRFSAERPKGSFSTLEIQRTEQGDSAMYLCASSLSHGLAGVFRGGNEQFFGPGTRLTVL.

This clonotype has ten or more counts. The rearrangement links TRBV18 to TRBJ2-3; D uncertain. Looked up from germline, CDR1 is KGHSH and CDR2 is LQKENI. V shed 4 bases and J shed 5 bases, with 16 bases lying between them. The CDR3 extends over 15 amino acids. The CDR3 region is CASSRTYYTQDTQYF. In DNA, the CDR3 is TGTGCCAGCTCACGTACCTACTATACACAAGATACGCAGTATTTT.

This clonotype was seen at least ten times. CDR3 bases: TGTGCCAGCAGTTTATCTACAGCGGGGATATATGGCTACACCTTC. Protein sequence: CASSLSTAGIYGYTF. J is TRBJ1-2 and V is TRBV28; D call uncertain. CDR1 and CDR2 (germline): MDHEN, SYDVKM. V lost 1 base and J lost 5, with 14 bases in between. The CDR3 runs 15 residues.

This clonotype was seen many times. V is TRBV28 and J is TRBJ1-5, with D hard to call. V dropped 2 bases and J dropped 0 bases, with 5 bases sitting between them. The CDR3 has 14 residues. Per germline, CDR1 MDHEN and CDR2 SYDVKM. The CDR3 nucleotides are TGTGCCAGCAGTTTAGTTTCTAGCAATCAGCCCCAGCATTTT. Translating it yields CASSLVSSNQPQHF.